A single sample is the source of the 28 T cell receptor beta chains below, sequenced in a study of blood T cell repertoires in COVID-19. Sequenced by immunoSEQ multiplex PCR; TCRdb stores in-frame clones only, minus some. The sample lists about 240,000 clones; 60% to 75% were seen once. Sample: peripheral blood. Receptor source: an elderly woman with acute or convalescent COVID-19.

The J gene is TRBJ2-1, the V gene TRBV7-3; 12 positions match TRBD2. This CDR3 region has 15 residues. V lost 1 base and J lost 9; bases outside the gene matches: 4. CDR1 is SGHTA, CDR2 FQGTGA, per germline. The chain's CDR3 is CASSLRLAGEGEQFF. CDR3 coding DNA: TGTGCCAGCAGCTTAAGACTAGCGGGGGAGGGTGAGCAGTTCTTC.

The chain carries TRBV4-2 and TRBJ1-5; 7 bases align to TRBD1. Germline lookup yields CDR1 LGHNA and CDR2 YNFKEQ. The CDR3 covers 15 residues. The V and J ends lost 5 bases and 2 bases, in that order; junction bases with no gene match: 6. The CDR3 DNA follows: TGTGCCAGCAGCAACGGACAGGTCGGCAATCAGCCCCAGCATTTT. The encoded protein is CASSNGQVGNQPQHF.

The CDR3 loop reads CASSLTRTGYNSPLHF. The CDR3 DNA sequence: TGTGCCAGCAGTTTAACGCGGACAGGGTATAATTCACCCCTCCACTTT. This chain links TRBV27 with TRBJ1-6, with 8 bases that match TRBD1. The CDR3 is 16 amino acids. Trimming at V came to 2 bases and at J to 4 bases, leaving 4 bases not matched to a gene. Per germline, CDR1 MNHEY and CDR2 SMNVEV (reference sequence).

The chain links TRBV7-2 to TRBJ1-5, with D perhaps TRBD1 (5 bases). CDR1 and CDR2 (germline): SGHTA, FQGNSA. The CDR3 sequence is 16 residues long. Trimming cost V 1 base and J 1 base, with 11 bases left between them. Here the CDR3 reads CASSLGPSGSNQPQHF. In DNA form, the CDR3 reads TGTGCCAGCAGCTTAGGGCCATCAGGGAGCAATCAGCCCCAGCATTTT.

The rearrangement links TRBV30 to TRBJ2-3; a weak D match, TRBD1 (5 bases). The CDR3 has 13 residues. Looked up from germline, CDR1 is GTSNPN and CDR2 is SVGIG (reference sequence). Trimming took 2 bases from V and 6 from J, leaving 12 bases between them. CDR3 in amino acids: CAWSKAAGDTQYF. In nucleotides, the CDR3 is TGTGCCTGGAGTAAAGCCGCAGGGGATACGCAGTATTTT.

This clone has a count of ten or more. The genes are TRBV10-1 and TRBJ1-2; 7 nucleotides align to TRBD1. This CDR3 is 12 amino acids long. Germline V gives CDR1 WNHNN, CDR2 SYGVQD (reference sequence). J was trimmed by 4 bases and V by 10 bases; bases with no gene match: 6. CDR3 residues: CATSTGSYGYTF. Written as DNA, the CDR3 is TGCGCCACTTCGACAGGGTCCTATGGCTACACCTTC.

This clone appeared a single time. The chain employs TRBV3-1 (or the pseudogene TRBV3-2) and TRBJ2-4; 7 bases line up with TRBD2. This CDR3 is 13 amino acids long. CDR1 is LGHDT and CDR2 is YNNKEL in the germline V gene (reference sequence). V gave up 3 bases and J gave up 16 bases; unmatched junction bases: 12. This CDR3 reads CASSQGGAGDVYF. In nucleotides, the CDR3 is TGTGCCAGCAGCCAGGGCGGCGCGGGGGATGTTTACTTC.

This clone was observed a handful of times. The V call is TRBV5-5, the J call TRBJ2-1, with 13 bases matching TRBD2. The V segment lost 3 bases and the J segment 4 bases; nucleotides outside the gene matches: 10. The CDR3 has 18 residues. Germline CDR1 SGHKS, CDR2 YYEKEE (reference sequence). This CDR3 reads CASSSTSGRPRAYNEQFF. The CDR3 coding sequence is TGTGCCAGCAGCTCGACTAGCGGGAGGCCCCGGGCGTACAATGAGCAGTTCTTC.

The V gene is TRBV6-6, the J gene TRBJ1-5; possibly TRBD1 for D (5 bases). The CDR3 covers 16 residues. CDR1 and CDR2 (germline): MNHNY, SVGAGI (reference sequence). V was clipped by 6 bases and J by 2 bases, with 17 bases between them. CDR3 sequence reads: CASSPRQGVRNQPQHF. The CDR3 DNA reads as TGTGCCAGCAGCCCCCGGCAAGGGGTTCGCAATCAGCCCCAGCATTTT.

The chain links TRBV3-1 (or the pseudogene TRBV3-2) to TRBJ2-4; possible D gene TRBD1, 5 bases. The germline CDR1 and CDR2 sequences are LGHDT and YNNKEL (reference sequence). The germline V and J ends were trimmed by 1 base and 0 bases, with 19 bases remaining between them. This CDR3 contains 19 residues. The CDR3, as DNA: TGTGCCAGCAGCCAAGCGCAGGGCTCCAACAACTTAGCCAAAAACATTCAGTACTTC. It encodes CASSQAQGSNNLAKNIQYF.

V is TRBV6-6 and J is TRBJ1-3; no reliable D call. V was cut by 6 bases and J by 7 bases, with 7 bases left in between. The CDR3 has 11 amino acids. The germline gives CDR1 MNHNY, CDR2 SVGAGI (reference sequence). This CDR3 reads CASSTGNTIYF. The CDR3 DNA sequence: TGTGCCAGCAGCACCGGGAACACCATATATTTT.

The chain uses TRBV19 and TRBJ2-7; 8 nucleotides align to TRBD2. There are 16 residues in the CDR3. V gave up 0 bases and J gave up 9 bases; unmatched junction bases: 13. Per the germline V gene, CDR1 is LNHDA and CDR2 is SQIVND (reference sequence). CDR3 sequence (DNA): TGTGCCAGTAGTATAGATCACACTAGCGGTCTACGAGGGCAGTACTTC. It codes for CASSIDHTSGLRGQYF.

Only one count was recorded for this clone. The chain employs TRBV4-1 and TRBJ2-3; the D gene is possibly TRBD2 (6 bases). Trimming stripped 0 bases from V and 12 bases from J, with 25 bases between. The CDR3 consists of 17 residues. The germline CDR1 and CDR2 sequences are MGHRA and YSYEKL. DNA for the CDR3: TGCGCCAGCAGCCAAGATTTATTACTAGCAGATAAAAGGTCACAGTATTTT. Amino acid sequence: CASSQDLLLADKRSQYF.

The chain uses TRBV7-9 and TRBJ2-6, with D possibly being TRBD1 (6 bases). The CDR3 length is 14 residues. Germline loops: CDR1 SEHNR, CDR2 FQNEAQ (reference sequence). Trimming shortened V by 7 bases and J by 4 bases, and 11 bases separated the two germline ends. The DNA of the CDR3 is TGTGCCAGCAACTTGGGGGCCGGGGCCAACGTCCTGACTTTC. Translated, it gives CASNLGAGANVLTF. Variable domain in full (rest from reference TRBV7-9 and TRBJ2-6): DTGVSQNPRHKITKRGQNVTFRCDPISEHNRLYWYRQTLGQGPEFLTYFQNEAQLEKSRLLSDRFSAERPKGSFSTLEIQRTEQGDSAMYLCASNLGAGANVLTFGAGSRLTVL.

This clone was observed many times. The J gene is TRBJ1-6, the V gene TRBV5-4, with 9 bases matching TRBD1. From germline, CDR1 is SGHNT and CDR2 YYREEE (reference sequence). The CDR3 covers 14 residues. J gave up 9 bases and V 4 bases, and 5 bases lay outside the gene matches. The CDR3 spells CASSQTGGASPLHF. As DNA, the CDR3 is TGTGCCAGCAGCCAAACAGGGGGCGCTTCACCCCTCCACTTT.

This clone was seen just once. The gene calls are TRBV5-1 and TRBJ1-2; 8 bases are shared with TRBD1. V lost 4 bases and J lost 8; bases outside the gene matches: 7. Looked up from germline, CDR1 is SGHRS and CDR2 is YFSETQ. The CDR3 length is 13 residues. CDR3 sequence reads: CASSQTDRGGYTF. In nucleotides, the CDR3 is TGCGCCAGCAGCCAAACAGACAGGGGAGGCTACACCTTC.

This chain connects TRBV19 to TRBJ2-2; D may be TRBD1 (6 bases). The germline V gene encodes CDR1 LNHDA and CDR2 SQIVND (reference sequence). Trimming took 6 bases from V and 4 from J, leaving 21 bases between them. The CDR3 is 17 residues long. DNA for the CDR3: TGTGCCAGTAGATTCCCGACTGGTTCAGGGGCCACCGGGGAGCTGTTTTTT. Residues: CASRFPTGSGATGELFF.

CDR3 in DNA: TGTGCCAGTACCCCGACAGGGGCGGGTGGCACTGAAGCTTTCTTT. Encoded protein: CASTPTGAGGTEAFF. The rearrangement joins TRBV19 to TRBJ1-1; TRBD1 matches at 8 bases. Germline CDR1 reads LNHDA; CDR2 reads SQIVND (reference sequence). The CDR3 is 15 amino acids. Unmatched junction bases numbered 11, after V lost 7 bases and J lost 4 bases. Combining the CDR3 with reference TRBV19 and TRBJ1-1 gives the whole variable domain DGGITQSPKYLFRKEGQNVTLSCEQNLNHDAMYWYRQDPGQGLRLIYYSQIVNDFQKGDIAEGYSVSREKKESFPLTVTSAQKNPTAFYLCASTPTGAGGTEAFFGQGTRLTVV.

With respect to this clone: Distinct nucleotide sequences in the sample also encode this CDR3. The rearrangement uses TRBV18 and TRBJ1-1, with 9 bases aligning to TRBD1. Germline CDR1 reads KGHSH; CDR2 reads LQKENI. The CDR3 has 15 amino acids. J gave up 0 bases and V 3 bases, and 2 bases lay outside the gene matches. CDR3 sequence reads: CASSPGTGLNTEAFF. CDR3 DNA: TGTGCCAGCTCACCCGGGACAGGGCTGAACACTGAAGCTTTCTTT.

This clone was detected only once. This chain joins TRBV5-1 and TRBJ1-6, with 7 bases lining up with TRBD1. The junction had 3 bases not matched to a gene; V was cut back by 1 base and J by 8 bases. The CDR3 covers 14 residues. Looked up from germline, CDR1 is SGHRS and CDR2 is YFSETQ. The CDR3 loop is CASSLNQGDSPLHF. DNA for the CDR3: TGCGCCAGCAGCTTGAACCAGGGGGATTCACCCCTCCACTTT.

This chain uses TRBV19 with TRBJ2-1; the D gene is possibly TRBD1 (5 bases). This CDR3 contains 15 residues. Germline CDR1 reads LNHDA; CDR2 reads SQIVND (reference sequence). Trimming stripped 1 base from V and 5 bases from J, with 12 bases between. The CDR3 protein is CASSIGREFNNEQFF. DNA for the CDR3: TGTGCCAGTAGTATAGGCAGGGAATTTAACAATGAGCAGTTCTTC.

CDR3 residues: CASSLTAGETQYF. The CDR3 DNA reads TGTGCCAGCAGTTTAACGGCCGGGGAGACCCAGTACTTC. The chain combines TRBV12-3 or TRBV12-4 with TRBJ2-5; D is unclear. The CDR3 consists of 13 residues. Trimming removed 2 bases at V and 5 bases at J, with 9 bases between.

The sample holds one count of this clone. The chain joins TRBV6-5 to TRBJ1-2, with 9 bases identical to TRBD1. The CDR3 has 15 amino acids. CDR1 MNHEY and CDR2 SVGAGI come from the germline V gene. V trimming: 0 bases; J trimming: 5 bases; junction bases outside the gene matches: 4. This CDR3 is CASSYSPTGGYGYTF. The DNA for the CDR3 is TGTGCCAGCAGTTACTCTCCGACAGGGGGATATGGCTACACCTTC.

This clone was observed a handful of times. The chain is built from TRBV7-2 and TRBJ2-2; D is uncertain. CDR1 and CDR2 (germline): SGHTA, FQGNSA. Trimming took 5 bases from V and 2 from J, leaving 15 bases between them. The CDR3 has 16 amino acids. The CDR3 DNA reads TGTGCCAGCAGCCAAGAACGGTGGTCTAACACCGGGGAGCTGTTTTTT. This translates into CASSQERWSNTGELFF.

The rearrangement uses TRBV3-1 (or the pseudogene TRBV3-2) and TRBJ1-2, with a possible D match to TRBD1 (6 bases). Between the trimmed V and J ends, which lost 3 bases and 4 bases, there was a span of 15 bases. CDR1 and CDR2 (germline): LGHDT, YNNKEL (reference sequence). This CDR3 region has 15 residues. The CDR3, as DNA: TGTGCCAGCAGCCACGGAAACCAGGGGATCTATGGCTACACCTTC. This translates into CASSHGNQGIYGYTF.

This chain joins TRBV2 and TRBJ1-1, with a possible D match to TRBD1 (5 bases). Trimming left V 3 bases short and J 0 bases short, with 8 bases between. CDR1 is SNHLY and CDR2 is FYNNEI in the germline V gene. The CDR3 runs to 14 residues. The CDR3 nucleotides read TGTGCCAGCAGTGAGGGGCCCATGAACACTGAAGCTTTCTTT. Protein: CASSEGPMNTEAFF.

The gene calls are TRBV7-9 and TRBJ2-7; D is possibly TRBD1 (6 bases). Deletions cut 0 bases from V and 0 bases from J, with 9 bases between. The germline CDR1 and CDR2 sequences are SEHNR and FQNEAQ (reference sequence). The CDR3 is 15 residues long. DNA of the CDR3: TGTGCCAGCAGCTTAGCCAGGGGCGCCTCCTACGAGCAGTACTTC. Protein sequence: CASSLARGASYEQYF.

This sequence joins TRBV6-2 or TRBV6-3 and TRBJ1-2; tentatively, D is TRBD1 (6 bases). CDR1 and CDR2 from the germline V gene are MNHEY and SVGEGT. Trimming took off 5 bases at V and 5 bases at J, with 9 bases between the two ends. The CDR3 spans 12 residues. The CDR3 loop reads CASSGRGYGYTF. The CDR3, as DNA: TGTGCCAGCAGTGGCAGGGGTTATGGCTACACCTTC.